This TCR beta chain was identified in a study of technical replicates of blood from several donors. The CDR3 loop spans 13 amino acids. Germline V gene data show CDR1 as LNHDA and CDR2 as SQIVND (reference sequence). J gave up 3 bases and V 3 bases, and 1 base lay outside the gene matches. TCRdb's copy holds only in-frame clones and misses some; the assay was immunoSEQ multiplex PCR. This sample has approximately 79,000 clones, with nearly 98% found just once. Sequenced sample: T cells isolated from PBMCs. The chain uses TRBV19 and TRBJ2-7; TRBD2 aligns across 8 bases. This TCR was recovered from a human donor in good health. The CDR3 protein is CASSMAGGYEQYF. As DNA, the CDR3 is TGTGCCAGTAGTATGGCGGGAGGCTACGAGCAGTACTTC.